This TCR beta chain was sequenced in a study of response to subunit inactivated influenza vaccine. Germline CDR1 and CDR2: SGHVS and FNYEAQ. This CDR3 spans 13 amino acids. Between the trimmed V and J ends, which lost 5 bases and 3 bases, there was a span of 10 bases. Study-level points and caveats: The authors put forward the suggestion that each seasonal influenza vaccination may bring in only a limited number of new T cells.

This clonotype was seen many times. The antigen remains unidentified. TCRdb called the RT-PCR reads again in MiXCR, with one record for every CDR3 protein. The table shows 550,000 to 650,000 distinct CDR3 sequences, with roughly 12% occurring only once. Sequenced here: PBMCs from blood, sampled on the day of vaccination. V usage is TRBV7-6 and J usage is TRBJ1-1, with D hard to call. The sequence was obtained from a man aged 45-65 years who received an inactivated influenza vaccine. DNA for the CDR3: TGTGCCAGCAGCCGAAGTGGGGACACTGAAGCTTTCTTT. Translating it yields CASSRSGDTEAFF.